A single sample is the source of the 13 T cell receptor beta chains below, sequenced in a study of CD8 T cells in Susac syndrome. With random hexamers, roughly 0.45 to 1 ug RNA was reverse transcribed. TCRdb processed the immunoSEQ multiplex PCR reads anew with MiXCR; each CDR3 protein has one entry. The table has some 130,000 distinct CDR3 sequences, 75% to 90% seen once. The sequencing input was CD8+ T cells from PBMCs. The receptor source for this set is a human donor with multiple sclerosis.

J is TRBJ1-2 and V is TRBV5-1; 12 bases match TRBD1. The CDR3 is 14 amino acids. The germline CDR1 and CDR2 sequences are SGHRS and YFSETQ. Trimming at V came to 4 bases and at J to 6 bases, leaving 4 bases not matched to a gene. CDR3 DNA sequence: TGCGCCAGCAGCCCGGGACAGGGGGCAAATGGCTACACCTTC. Translating it yields CASSPGQGANGYTF.

The V gene is TRBV9, the J gene TRBJ1-1; TRBD1 matches 8 bases. Germline V gene sequence: CDR1 SGDLS, CDR2 YYNGEE. The J segment lost 5 bases and the V segment lost 5 bases, leaving 5 bases of the junction unmatched. This CDR3 region has 13 residues. The CDR3 loop reads CASRGQARTEAFF. The CDR3 region has the DNA TGTGCCAGCAGGGGACAGGCGAGGACTGAAGCTTTCTTT. Full variable domain (missing parts from reference TRBV9 and TRBJ1-1): DSGVTQTPKHLITATGQRVTLRCSPRSGDLSVYWYQQSLDQGLQFLIQYYNGEERAKGNILERFSAQQFPDLHSELNLSSLELGDSALYFCASRGQARTEAFFGQGTRLTVV.

The chain has TRBV19 and TRBJ2-3; 7 nucleotides match TRBD1. This CDR3 comprises 17 residues. Germline trimming cut 1 base from V and 0 bases from J; bases unmatched to any gene: 7. Germline V gene lookup returns CDR1 LNHDA and CDR2 SQIVND (reference sequence). CDR3 coding DNA: TGTGCCAGTAGTATAGGACAGGGTGAATTTAGCACAGATACGCAGTATTTT. This translates into CASSIGQGEFSTDTQYF.

V is TRBV27 and J is TRBJ2-3, with 9 bases fitting TRBD2. The germline gives CDR1 MNHEY, CDR2 SMNVEV (reference sequence). This CDR3 has 16 amino acids. The V gene end was trimmed by 5 bases and the J gene end by 8 bases; junction bases not matched to a gene: 14. CDR3 protein: CASSPRGGRALSTQYF. The CDR3 coding sequence is TGTGCCAGCAGTCCCCGCGGCGGGAGGGCCCTCAGTACGCAGTATTTT.

The chain has TRBV7-8 and TRBJ2-7; the D gene is possibly TRBD2 (5 bases). The length of the CDR3 is 15 residues. V lost 5 bases and J 2 bases, leaving 16 bases between the germline ends. Germline values: CDR1 SGHVS, CDR2 FQNEAQ. For the CDR3, the DNA is TGTGCCAGCAGCGCGAGGACGGGAAAAACCTACGAGCAGTACTTC. Protein sequence: CASSARTGKTYEQYF.

The J gene is TRBJ1-2, the V gene TRBV4-3; D not resolved. Looked up from germline, CDR1 is LGHNA and CDR2 is YSLEER. Trimming took 0 bases from V and 5 from J, leaving 13 bases between them. The CDR3 totals 15 residues. CDR3 in DNA: TGCGCCAGCAGCCAAGATCGGGGATTAGCGTATGGCTACACCTTC. Its protein product is CASSQDRGLAYGYTF.

The gene calls are TRBV14 and TRBJ2-5; TRBD1 might be the D (5 bases). CDR1 and CDR2 from the germline V gene are SGHDN and FVKESK. This CDR3 spans 17 amino acids. With 0 bases removed from V and 2 bases from J, the gap between germline ends came to 16 bases. Here the CDR3 DNA reads TGTGCCAGCAGCCAAGATTCGGTCTGGGCAGGGCAAGAGACCCAGTACTTC. It specifies CASSQDSVWAGQETQYF.

The genes are TRBV13 and TRBJ1-6; D is ambiguous. CDR3 length equals 14 residues. Deletions cut 4 bases from V and 6 bases from J, with 10 bases between. CDR1 is PRHDT, CDR2 FYEKMQ, per germline (reference sequence). CDR3 residues: CASSYSALNSPLHF. CDR3 nucleotides: TGTGCCAGCAGCTATTCAGCACTTAATTCACCCCTCCACTTT.

For the CDR3, the DNA is TGTGCCATCGGGACAGTTTACCCAACCTTCCAAGAGACCCAGTACTTC. This translates into CAIGTVYPTFQETQYF. The rearrangement uses TRBV10-3 and TRBJ2-5; 7 bases are shared with TRBD1. The CDR3 consists of 16 residues. Germline loops: CDR1 ENHRY, CDR2 SYGVKD. Trimming took 8 bases from V and 1 from J; bases not matched to a gene: 13.

CDR3 sequence reads: CASSAARAGRQETQYF. In DNA form, the CDR3 reads TGTGCCAGCAGCGCCGCGCGAGCGGGACGGCAAGAGACCCAGTACTTC. The genes are TRBV9 and TRBJ2-5, with 7 bases lining up with TRBD2. This CDR3 has 16 amino acids. After removal of 3 bases from V and 2 bases from J, the junction contained 10 bases not matched to a gene. Germline V gene data show CDR1 as SGDLS and CDR2 as YYNGEE.

This clonotype was picked up a small number of times. The rearrangement uses TRBV20-1 and TRBJ2-7; 8 nucleotides agree with TRBD2. The CDR3 has 14 amino acids. Germline V gene sequence: CDR1 DFQATT, CDR2 SNEGSKA (reference sequence). V lost 1 base, J lost 4 bases, and 6 bases stayed unmatched. CDR3 amino acids: CSARGGGNRYEQYF. In nucleotides, the CDR3 is TGCAGTGCTAGAGGCGGGGGGAATAGGTACGAGCAGTACTTC.

The J gene is TRBJ1-4, the V gene TRBV5-6; a possible D gene is TRBD1 (5 bases). Between the trimmed V and J ends, which lost 4 bases and 7 bases, there was a span of 14 bases. CDR3 size: 14 residues. Per germline, CDR1 SGHDT and CDR2 YYEEEE. DNA of the CDR3: TGTGCCAGCAGCCTAAGTGGGGCTATTGAAAAACTGTTTTTT. This translates into CASSLSGAIEKLFF.

The rearrangement uses TRBV19 and TRBJ1-6; the D gene is possibly TRBD1 (5 bases). Trimming pared 5 bases from V and 9 bases from J, leaving 8 bases between. The CDR3 totals 12 residues. The germline CDR1 and CDR2 sequences are LNHDA and SQIVND (reference sequence). CDR3 sequence: CASSPGSSPLHF. CDR3 sequence (DNA): TGTGCCAGTAGTCCAGGGAGTTCACCCCTCCACTTT.